What follows is one TCR beta chain and its context. This sample is drawn from a study of blood T cell repertoires in COVID-19. Study as a whole: Collection of acute and convalescent COVID-19 samples took place in the United States, Italy and Spain.

This CDR3 contains 16 residues. Trimming removed 5 bases from V and 2 bases from J, with 18 bases in between. Germline lookup yields CDR1 SGHNT and CDR2 YYREEE (reference sequence). The data were produced by immunoSEQ multiplex PCR, yet TCRdb's version contains in-frame clones alone and is incomplete. The sample records 300,000 to 400,000 clones, 88% being singletons. This chain connects TRBV5-4 to TRBJ2-3, with unresolved D. What was sequenced was PBMCs or T cells enriched from blood (not recorded which). The receptor's source is a woman between 18 and 29 years old who had recovered from COVID-19. The CDR3 loop reads CASRPRVVRDTDTQYF. In DNA, the CDR3 is TGTGCCAGCAGGCCCCGGGTGGTCCGAGACACAGATACGCAGTATTTT. Full variable domain (remainder filled in from reference TRBV5-4 and TRBJ2-3): ETGVTQSPTHLIKTRGQQVTLRCSSQSGHNTVSWYQQALGQGPQFIFQYYREEENGRGNFPPRFSGLQFPNYSSELNVNALELDDSALYLCASRPRVVRDTDTQYFGPGTRLTVL.